The 21 T cell receptor beta chains below come from one sample, sequenced in a study of blood T cell repertoires in COVID-19 (dated by TCRdb to about 2020). Library preparation used the immunoSEQ multiplex PCR assay. Drawn from immuneACCESS, this table holds only the in-frame rearrangements with V and J called that TCRdb kept. Clones are partly lost; checked studies trace under half to an unresolved V gene and leave the rest unexplained. The sample table records 150,000 to 200,000 clones; 70% to 85% of these occur just once. The ten most abundant clones make up approximately 6.9% of the sample. Material: peripheral blood. The receptors come from a human donor with acute or convalescent COVID-19. The donor label of this sample is uncertain.

This clone was counted once. The chain joins TRBV6-5 to TRBJ2-5, with 11 bases that match TRBD1. Germline V lookup: CDR1 MNHEY, CDR2 SVGAGI. The CDR3 sequence is 15 residues long. V shed 4 bases, J shed 7 bases, and the junction held 8 bases outside the gene matches. In DNA, the CDR3 is TGTGCCAGCAGTTGGGACAGGGGGGAGGATGGGACCCAGTACTTC. Translation: CASSWDRGEDGTQYF.

This chain connects TRBV30 to TRBJ2-2, with 10 positions matching TRBD2. The CDR3 is 16 amino acids. Germline values: CDR1 GTSNPN, CDR2 SVGIG (reference sequence). V gave up 4 bases and J gave up 2 bases; unmatched junction bases: 7. The CDR3 DNA is TGTGCCTGGATTCGTAGCGGGAGGCGAAACACCGGGGAGCTGTTTTTT. This encodes CAWIRSGRRNTGELFF. Full variable domain (remainder filled in from reference TRBV30 and TRBJ2-2): SQTIHQWPATLVQPVGSPLSLECTVEGTSNPNLYWYRQAAGRGLQLLFYSVGIGQISSEVPQNLSASRPQDRQFILSSKKLLLSDSGFYLCAWIRSGRRNTGELFFGEGSRLTVL.

On this clone: Other DNA sequences in the sample encode the same CDR3. The rearrangement uses TRBV6-5 and TRBJ1-5, with 7 bases fitting TRBD1. With V trimmed by 6 bases and J by 5 bases, 4 bases remained unmatched. The CDR3 is 13 residues long. Germline values: CDR1 MNHEY, CDR2 SVGAGI. The CDR3 DNA is TGTGCCAGCAGCAGTGACAGGGATCAGCCCCAGCATTTT. Translating it yields CASSSDRDQPQHF.

The CDR3 DNA is TGTGCCTGGATTCAGGGGGCCGAGGGCTACACCTTC. Residues: CAWIQGAEGYTF. The chain has TRBV30 and TRBJ1-2, with TRBD1 matching over 8 bases. The length of the CDR3 is 12 residues. The junction had 6 bases not matched to a gene; V was cut back by 4 bases and J by 8 bases. The V gene's germline CDR1 is GTSNPN and CDR2 SVGIG (reference sequence).

J is TRBJ2-4 and V is TRBV4-1, with 7 positions matching TRBD1. Losses at the gene ends were 7 bases for V and 4 bases for J; bases not matched to a gene: 10. Looked up from germline, CDR1 is MGHRA and CDR2 is YSYEKL. CDR3 length: 15 residues. The CDR3 sequence: CASTPTLTGKNIQYF. The DNA of the CDR3 is TGCGCCAGCACCCCAACCCTGACAGGGAAAAACATTCAGTACTTC.

A remark on this clone: The same CDR3 can be traced to other DNA sequences in this sample. The chain uses TRBV12-3 or TRBV12-4 and TRBJ1-2; 7 nucleotides align to TRBD1. The CDR3 is made up of 13 amino acids. Unmatched junction bases numbered 4, after V lost 5 bases and J lost 4 bases. Here the CDR3 reads CASSLGQVYGYTF. DNA for the CDR3: TGTGCCAGCAGTCTCGGACAGGTCTATGGCTACACCTTC.

In DNA form, the CDR3 reads TGTGCTAGTGGGACCGGGCGGGACAGTGCCTATGGTGAAGCTTTCTTT. Amino acid sequence: CASGTGRDSAYGEAFF. The chain links TRBV12-5 to TRBJ1-1; TRBD1 matches at 7 bases. Germline CDR1 is LGHNT and CDR2 is FRNRAP. V was clipped by 6 bases and J by 7 bases; unmatched bases: 17. The CDR3 sequence is 16 residues long. Together with reference TRBV12-5 and TRBJ1-1, the CDR3 gives the full variable domain: DARVTQTPRHKVTEMGQEVTMRCQPILGHNTVFWYRQTMMQGLELLAYFRNRAPLDDSGMPKDRFSAEMPDATLATLKIQPSEPRDSAVYFCASGTGRDSAYGEAFFGQGTRLTVV.

The chain couples TRBV5-1 to TRBJ2-2, with D possibly being TRBD1 (6 bases). Between the trimmed V and J ends, which lost 4 bases and 2 bases, there was a span of 9 bases. Germline CDR1 is SGHRS and CDR2 is YFSETQ. The CDR3 consists of 14 residues. The chain's CDR3 is CASSGGHNTGELFF. CDR3 DNA sequence: TGCGCCAGCAGCGGGGGACACAACACCGGGGAGCTGTTTTTT.

Written as DNA, the CDR3 is TGCGCCAGCAGCCAATCTCCGGACTTTAACTATGGCTACACCTTC. This sequence encodes CASSQSPDFNYGYTF. This chain uses TRBV4-3 with TRBJ1-2; D is uncertain. Germline lookup yields CDR1 LGHNA and CDR2 YSLEER. This CDR3 region has 15 residues. Deletions cut 2 bases from V and 1 base from J, with 11 bases between.

In its sample, this clone was seen a few times. J is TRBJ2-1 and V is TRBV11-3, with 8 bases matching TRBD2. The CDR3 loop spans 14 amino acids. The junction had 5 bases not matched to a gene; V was cut back by 4 bases and J by 6 bases. The germline V gene has CDR1 SGHNT and CDR2 YENEEA. For the CDR3, the DNA is TGTGCCAGCAGCTCCCAAGGACTAGCCAATGAGCAGTTCTTC. It encodes CASSSQGLANEQFF.

Note on this clone: Other nucleotide sequences from this sample produce the same CDR3. The genes are TRBV3-1 (or the pseudogene TRBV3-2) and TRBJ2-7, with D unresolved. Germline assignment: CDR1 LGHDT and CDR2 YNNKEL (reference sequence). V was shortened by 2 bases and J by 4 bases, with 6 bases between the two germline ends. This CDR3 has 12 residues. In nucleotides, the CDR3 is TGTGCCAGCAGCCAACTGAGTTACGAGCAGTACTTC. Protein product: CASSQLSYEQYF.

The V and J genes are TRBV27 and TRBJ2-1; 14 bases line up with TRBD2. The CDR3 contains 18 residues. V shed 6 bases, J shed 6 bases, and the junction held 13 bases outside the gene matches. Germline values: CDR1 MNHEY, CDR2 SMNVEV (reference sequence). The CDR3, as DNA: TGTGCCAGCAGAAAGACTAGCGGGAGGGCCTGGGGGCGCAATGAGCAGTTCTTC. Encoded protein: CASRKTSGRAWGRNEQFF.

This clone was picked up one time. This chain links TRBV19 with TRBJ1-5; a weak D match, TRBD1 (5 bases). The CDR3 runs to 13 residues. Germline V gives CDR1 LNHDA, CDR2 SQIVND (reference sequence). CDR3 in amino acids: CAVRGTAYQPQHF. CDR3 sequence (DNA): TGTGCAGTCCGGGGGACCGCCTATCAGCCCCAGCATTTT.

This clone was detected only a few times. This chain uses TRBV7-3 with TRBJ2-1, with a possible D match to TRBD2 (6 bases). Trimming took 5 bases from V and 7 from J, leaving 18 bases between them. The CDR3 contains 15 residues. The germline V gene encodes CDR1 SGHTA and CDR2 FQGTGA. The CDR3 reads CASSPRGSLLNEQFF. The CDR3 DNA follows: TGTGCCAGCAGCCCCCGGGGGAGTTTATTGAATGAGCAGTTCTTC.

This clone has a single count. The chain joins TRBV6-2 or TRBV6-3 to TRBJ2-1, with D perhaps TRBD2 (6 bases). The V gene's germline CDR1 is MNHEY and CDR2 SVGEGT. Trimming took off 8 bases at V and 7 bases at J, with 21 bases between the two ends. The CDR3 is 15 amino acids. The CDR3 sequence: CASRQARGGVNEQFF. The CDR3 DNA follows: TGTGCCAGCCGCCAGGCTCGGGGAGGAGTGAATGAGCAGTTCTTC.

The J gene is TRBJ1-1, the V gene TRBV19; D remains unclear. This CDR3 is built from 14 residues. V was pared by 3 bases and J by 1 base, with 9 bases between. Germline V lookup: CDR1 LNHDA, CDR2 SQIVND (reference sequence). The CDR3 DNA reads TGTGCCAGTAGTATGGGCAGCCAGAACACTGAAGCTTTCTTT. It yields the protein CASSMGSQNTEAFF.

The chain recombines TRBV4-1 with TRBJ2-4; the D gene is possibly TRBD1 (7 bases). Germline assignment: CDR1 MGHRA and CDR2 YSYEKL. This CDR3 contains 13 residues. The V and J ends lost 2 bases and 8 bases respectively, with 10 bases between them. The CDR3 spells CASSQPRGDIQYF. In DNA, the CDR3 is TGCGCCAGCAGCCAACCCAGGGGGGACATTCAGTACTTC.

V and J are TRBV6-6 and TRBJ1-3; 7 nucleotides align to TRBD1. CDR1 and CDR2 (germline): MNHNY, SVGAGI (reference sequence). The CDR3 consists of 14 residues. The junction had 4 bases not matched to a gene; V was cut back by 6 bases and J by 2 bases. The CDR3 protein is CASRSGQAGNTIYF. The CDR3 DNA reads as TGTGCCAGCAGAAGCGGACAGGCTGGAAACACCATATATTTT.

This clone was found a few times. J is TRBJ2-1 and V is TRBV21-1; the D call of TRBD1 is as the table states it, not checked on the DNA. TRBV21-1 is a recognized pseudogene. The CDR3 spans 14 residues. This CDR3 is CASSKGTGDNEQFF. Here the CDR3 DNA reads TGTGCCAGCAGCAAGGGGACAGGAGACAATGAGCAGTTCTTC.

The chain carries TRBV11-2 and TRBJ1-1; D uncertain. The V gene's germline CDR1 is SGHAT and CDR2 FQNNGV. The CDR3 consists of 13 residues. V lost 4 bases, J lost 0 bases, and 6 bases lay in between. CDR3 in DNA: TGTGCCAGCAGCTCCCAAATGAACACTGAAGCTTTCTTT. It specifies CASSSQMNTEAFF.

V and J are TRBV18 and TRBJ2-1, with D possibly TRBD2 on 5 matching bases. Germline V lookup: CDR1 KGHSH, CDR2 LQKENI. The CDR3 totals 14 residues. V lost 3 bases to trimming and J lost 10 bases, with 16 bases between them. The CDR3 loop is CASSPVGVPMEQFF. The CDR3 DNA follows: TGTGCCAGCTCACCGGTGGGAGTGCCCATGGAGCAGTTCTTC.